This entry is about one TCR beta chain. The sample holds many counts of this clone. It lacks a known antigen. Nothing much larger sits one base from this clone, and base qualities are not available. The sample carries other DNA sequences with the same CDR3. This entry belongs to a study of technical replicates of blood from four donors (dated by TCRdb to between 2016 and 2019). The library was produced with the immunoSEQ multiplex PCR assay. TCRdb carries this immuneACCESS record with in-frame sequences only. Its versions omit some clonotypes, under half of them owing to an unresolved V gene in the studies checked, with the rest unexplained. For this sample there are 65,000 to 80,000 clones; approximately 95% appear just once. The biggest ten clones account for approximately 0.26% of the sample. This receptor was obtained from a human donor in good health. Sample: T cells isolated from PBMCs.

The DNA is TGTGCCAGCAGCCCGACAGGGTCCTACGAGCAGTACTTC. Its protein reads: CASSPTGSYEQYF. The chain is assembled from TRBV5-6 and TRBJ2-7; 7 nucleotides in the junction match TRBD1. Germline trimming: 4 bases from V, 1 base from J; junction bases outside gene matches: 2. CDR1 and CDR2 (SGHDT, YYEEEE) derive from the germline V gene. The CDR3 runs 13 residues from the cysteine to the phenylalanine. Kept here is only the CDR3 DNA, which spans 39 bases and is read in frame from base 1.